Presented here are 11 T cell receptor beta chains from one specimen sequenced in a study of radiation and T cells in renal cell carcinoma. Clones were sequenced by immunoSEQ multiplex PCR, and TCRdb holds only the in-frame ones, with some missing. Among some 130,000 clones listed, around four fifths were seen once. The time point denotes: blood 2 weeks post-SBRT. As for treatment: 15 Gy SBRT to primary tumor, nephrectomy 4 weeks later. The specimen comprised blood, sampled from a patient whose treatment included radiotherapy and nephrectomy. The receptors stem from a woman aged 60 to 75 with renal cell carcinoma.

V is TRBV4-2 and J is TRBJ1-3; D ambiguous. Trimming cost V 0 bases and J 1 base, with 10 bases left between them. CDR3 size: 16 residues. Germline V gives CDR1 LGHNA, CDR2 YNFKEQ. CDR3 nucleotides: TGTGCCAGCAGCCAAGACCCGGTGGGGTCTGGAAACACCATATATTTT. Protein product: CASSQDPVGSGNTIYF.

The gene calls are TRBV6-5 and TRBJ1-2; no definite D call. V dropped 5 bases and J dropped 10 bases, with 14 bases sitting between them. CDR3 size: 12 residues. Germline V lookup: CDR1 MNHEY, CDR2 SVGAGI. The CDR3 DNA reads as TGTGCCAGCAGTGCCTCCCGGGCTGCCTACACCTTC. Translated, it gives CASSASRAAYTF.

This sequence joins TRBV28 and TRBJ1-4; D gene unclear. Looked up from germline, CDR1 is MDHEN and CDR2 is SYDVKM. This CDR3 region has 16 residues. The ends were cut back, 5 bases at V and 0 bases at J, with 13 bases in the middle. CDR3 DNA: TGTGCCAGCAGTACCGGACGGAGAGCAACTAATGAAAAACTGTTTTTT. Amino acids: CASSTGRRATNEKLFF. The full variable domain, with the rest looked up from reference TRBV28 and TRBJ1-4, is DVKVTQSSRYLVKRTGEKVFLECVQDMDHENMFWYRQDPGLGLRLIYFSYDVKMKEKGDIPEGYSVSREKKERFSLILESASTNQTSMYLCASSTGRRATNEKLFFGSGTQLSVL.

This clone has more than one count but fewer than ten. CDR3 bases: TGCGCCAGCAGCCCCACGGGACAGCGCACAGATACGCAGTATTTT. Protein product: CASSPTGQRTDTQYF. The chain recombines TRBV4-1 with TRBJ2-3; TRBD1 aligns across 7 bases. This CDR3 is 15 amino acids long. Germline V CDR1 and CDR2: MGHRA, YSYEKL. The trim removed 4 bases at V and 1 base at J, leaving 5 bases unmatched.

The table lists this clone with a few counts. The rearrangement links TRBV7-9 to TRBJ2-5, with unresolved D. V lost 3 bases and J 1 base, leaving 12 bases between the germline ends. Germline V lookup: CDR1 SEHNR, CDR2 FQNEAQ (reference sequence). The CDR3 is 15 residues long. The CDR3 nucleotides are TGTGCCAGCAGCTTCCCGGCGGTAAGCCAAGAGACCCAGTACTTC. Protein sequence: CASSFPAVSQETQYF.

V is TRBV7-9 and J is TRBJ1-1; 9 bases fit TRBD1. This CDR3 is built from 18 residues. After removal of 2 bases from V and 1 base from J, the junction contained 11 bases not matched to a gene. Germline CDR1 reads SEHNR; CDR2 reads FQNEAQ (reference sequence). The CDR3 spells CASSLLRGQGTQNTEAFF. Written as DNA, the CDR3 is TGTGCCAGCAGCTTACTCAGGGGACAGGGAACACAGAACACTGAAGCTTTCTTT.

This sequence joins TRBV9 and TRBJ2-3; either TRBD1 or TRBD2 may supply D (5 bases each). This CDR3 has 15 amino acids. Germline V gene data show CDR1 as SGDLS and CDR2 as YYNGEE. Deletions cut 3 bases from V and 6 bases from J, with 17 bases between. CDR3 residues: CASSEGLALGDTQYF. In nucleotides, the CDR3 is TGTGCCAGCAGCGAGGGGCTAGCCCTTGGGGATACGCAGTATTTT.

The CDR3 DNA reads TGTGCCAGCAGCCTCAGGGGAAGGGGGGGCACTGAAGCTTTCTTT. Encoded protein: CASSLRGRGGTEAFF. The gene calls are TRBV5-4 and TRBJ1-1; D might be TRBD1 (6 bases). Trimming pared 4 bases from V and 4 bases from J, leaving 17 bases between. Germline assignment: CDR1 SGHNT and CDR2 YYREEE (reference sequence). This CDR3 contains 15 residues.

CDR3 nucleotides: TGTGCCAGCAGTTCGGACAGGGTACCCAATGGCTACACCTTC. Translation: CASSSDRVPNGYTF. The rearrangement links TRBV25-1 to TRBJ1-2; 8 nucleotides agree with TRBD1. Per germline, CDR1 MGHDK and CDR2 SYGVNS. The CDR3 has 14 amino acids. Losses at the gene ends were 5 bases for V and 6 bases for J; bases not matched to a gene: 8.

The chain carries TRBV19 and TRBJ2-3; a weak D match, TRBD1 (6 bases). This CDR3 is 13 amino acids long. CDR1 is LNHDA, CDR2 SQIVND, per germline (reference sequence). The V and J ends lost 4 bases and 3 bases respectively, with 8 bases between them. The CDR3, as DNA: TGTGCCAGTAGTAGGCAGGGGACAGATACGCAGTATTTT. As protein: CASSRQGTDTQYF.

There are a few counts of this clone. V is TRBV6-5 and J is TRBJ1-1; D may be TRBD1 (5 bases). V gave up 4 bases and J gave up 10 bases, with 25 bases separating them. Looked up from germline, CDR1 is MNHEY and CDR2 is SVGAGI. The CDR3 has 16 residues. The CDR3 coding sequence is TGTGCCAGCAGTTCTACGGGGTACCGAGACAGAATGCGAGCTTTCTTT. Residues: CASSSTGYRDRMRAFF.